These 16 T cell receptor beta chains were sequenced from one sample in a study of blood T cell repertoires in COVID-19. TCRdb keeps only in-frame clones here, not all; method: immunoSEQ multiplex PCR. Of under 350,000 clones listed, around 86% are singletons. The sample taken for sequencing was PBMCs or T cells enriched from blood (not recorded which). The origin of the receptors is a woman between 40 and 50 years old with acute COVID-19.

This clone was counted a single time. V gene TRBV6-2 or TRBV6-3 combines with J gene TRBJ2-7; the D gene is possibly TRBD1 (5 bases). V was shortened by 4 bases and J by 7 bases, with 8 bases between the two germline ends. Looked up from germline, CDR1 is MNHEY and CDR2 is SVGEGT. The CDR3 totals 11 residues. CDR3 amino acids: CASSSGFEQYF. The CDR3 DNA follows: TGTGCCAGCAGTTCAGGGTTTGAGCAGTACTTC.

The count of this clone is one. The chain combines TRBV4-3 with TRBJ1-2; D is uncertain. V lost 1 base and J lost 9, with 18 bases in between. Looked up from germline, CDR1 is LGHNA and CDR2 is YSLEER. This CDR3 has 15 amino acids. CDR3 in amino acids: CASSQAGYQDSRYTF. CDR3 nucleotides: TGCGCCAGCAGCCAAGCAGGTTACCAAGATTCTCGCTACACCTTC.

This chain links TRBV5-4 with TRBJ1-4; TRBD1 matches 8 bases. Trimming took 2 bases from V and 5 from J; bases not matched to a gene: 2. Germline loops: CDR1 SGHNT, CDR2 YYREEE (reference sequence). The CDR3 has 14 amino acids. CDR3 sequence reads: CASSFTGGNEKLFF. The DNA of the CDR3 is TGTGCCAGCAGCTTTACAGGGGGGAATGAAAAACTGTTTTTT.

The chain has TRBV5-1 and TRBJ1-4; possibly TRBD1 for D (5 bases). Germline CDR1 reads SGHRS; CDR2 reads YFSETQ. This CDR3 has 16 residues. Trimming took off 4 bases at V and 2 bases at J, with 15 bases between the two ends. The CDR3 here is CASSSSGLTTNEKLFF. As DNA, the CDR3 is TGCGCCAGCAGCAGTTCAGGGCTGACGACTAATGAAAAACTGTTTTTT.

V gene TRBV19 combines with J gene TRBJ2-5, with a tentative D call TRBD1 (6 bases). The ends were cut back, 6 bases at V and 1 base at J, with 6 bases in the middle. The length of the CDR3 is 12 residues. Germline lookup yields CDR1 LNHDA and CDR2 SQIVND (reference sequence). CDR3 coding DNA: TGTGCCAGTAGGGGGGCCCAAGAGACCCAGTACTTC. This codes for CASRGAQETQYF.

The rearrangement uses TRBV5-4 and TRBJ1-5; 11 positions agree with TRBD1. This CDR3 region has 14 residues. Germline values: CDR1 SGHNT, CDR2 YYREEE (reference sequence). Unmatched junction bases numbered 3, after V lost 10 bases and J lost 0 bases. CDR3 region: CAPDRGLSNQPQHF. For the CDR3, the DNA is TGTGCCCCGGACAGGGGGCTTAGCAATCAGCCCCAGCATTTT.

The rearrangement links TRBV2 to TRBJ1-5; no clear D gene. V gave up 6 bases and J gave up 5 bases, with 11 bases separating them. The germline CDR1 and CDR2 sequences are SNHLY and FYNNEI. There are 13 residues in the CDR3. The CDR3 spells CASRQQNYQPQHF. In nucleotides, the CDR3 is TGTGCCAGCAGACAACAAAATTATCAGCCCCAGCATTTT.

The chain employs TRBV5-4 and TRBJ1-2; 9 positions match TRBD1. In germline, CDR1 is SGHNT, CDR2 YYREEE (reference sequence). V lost 4 bases to trimming and J lost 5 bases; unmatched junction nucleotides: 6. The CDR3 totals 14 residues. The CDR3 DNA reads TGTGCCAGCAGCGGGGGACAGGGAGGGTATGGCTACACCTTC. Protein: CASSGGQGGYGYTF.

V usage is TRBV7-8 and J usage is TRBJ2-6, with 10 bases fitting TRBD2. This CDR3 comprises 17 residues. From germline, CDR1 is SGHVS and CDR2 FQNEAQ. Trimming removed 5 bases from V and 3 bases from J; junction bases left unmatched: 7. For the CDR3, the DNA is TGTGCCAGCAGCCCGAGCGGGAGGGCCGGTGGGGCCAACGTCCTGACTTTC. It translates to CASSPSGRAGGANVLTF.

This sequence joins TRBV20-1 and TRBJ2-7; tentative D call: TRBD2 (5 bases). The CDR3 is 14 residues long. CDR1 and CDR2 from the germline V gene are DFQATT and SNEGSKA (reference sequence). Trimming removed 3 bases at V and 3 bases at J, with 15 bases between. This CDR3 reads CSASTLAFNYEQYF. The CDR3, as DNA: TGCAGTGCTAGTACTCTAGCCTTTAACTACGAGCAGTACTTC.

V and J are TRBV5-1 and TRBJ2-3, with D unclear. The germline CDR1 and CDR2 sequences are SGHRS and YFSETQ. The CDR3 length is 13 residues. V gave up 4 bases and J gave up 2 bases, with 8 bases separating them. CDR3 coding DNA: TGCGCCAGCAGCGGCGGAGTCACAGATACGCAGTATTTT. It is translated as CASSGGVTDTQYF.

This clone was counted once. The V gene is TRBV7-9, the J gene TRBJ2-2; 7 bases align to TRBD2. Germline CDR1 and CDR2: SEHNR and FQNEAQ (reference sequence). The CDR3 extends over 17 amino acids. V shed 5 bases and J 5 bases; nucleotides not matched to a gene: 14. The CDR3 region has the DNA TGTGCCAGCAGCCCTTGGGGGGGAAGTTTTGGTACCGGGGAGCTGTTTTTT. Translated, it gives CASSPWGGSFGTGELFF.

The genes are TRBV28 and TRBJ2-6; possibly TRBD1 for D (5 bases). The V end was cut by 1 base, the J end by 0 bases, with 13 bases between. The germline gives CDR1 MDHEN, CDR2 SYDVKM. This CDR3 has 18 residues. CDR3 bases: TGTGCCAGCAGTTTATATAGACAGAGTAGCTCTGGGGCCAACGTCCTGACTTTC. This encodes CASSLYRQSSSGANVLTF.

The rearrangement uses TRBV19 and TRBJ1-5; D not resolved. The V gene lost 6 bases and the J gene lost 4 bases, with 13 bases spanning the gap. The CDR3 covers 14 residues. Germline CDR1 reads LNHDA; CDR2 reads SQIVND (reference sequence). The CDR3 spells CASRFGTGNQPQHF. DNA for the CDR3: TGTGCCAGTAGGTTCGGTACGGGTAATCAGCCCCAGCATTTT.

J is TRBJ2-7 and V is TRBV6-5; TRBD1 matches at 8 bases. V lost 0 bases to trimming and J lost 6 bases; unmatched junction nucleotides: 10. The CDR3 has 16 amino acids. CDR1 is MNHEY, CDR2 SVGAGI, per germline. The CDR3 DNA reads TGTGCCAGCAGTTACTCGAATTTAGGCAGGGGGCTCGAGCAGTACTTC. It yields the protein CASSYSNLGRGLEQYF.

CDR3 protein: CASSRVVGAPNYGYTF. The CDR3 DNA reads as TGTGCCAGCAGCCGGGTCGTAGGTGCTCCTAACTATGGCTACACCTTC. The chain uses TRBV7-2 and TRBJ1-2, with unresolved D. The CDR3 is 16 amino acids. Germline loops: CDR1 SGHTA, CDR2 FQGNSA. Trimming stripped 5 bases from V and 0 bases from J, with 16 bases between.